These 22 T cell receptor beta chains came from one sample sequenced in a study of post-analysis software for immune sequencing data. Their antigen targets remain unknown. Whole-study results and caveats: Patients used several TRBV segments, including TRBV5-6, TRBV5-1 and TRBV20-1, more often than controls.

Unique molecular identifiers featured in each of the TCR beta cDNA libraries. TCRdb independently ran MiXCR on the PCR reads; one entry per CDR3 protein. The table lists a few hundred thousand distinct CDR3 sequences, less than 40% of them singletons. Sequencing was performed on blood. Receptors were obtained from a girl between 5 and 17 years old with multiple sclerosis.

In its sample, this clonotype was seen a few times. The genes are TRBV6-2 or TRBV6-3 and TRBJ2-7, with TRBD1 matching 7 bases. This CDR3 contains 15 residues. Germline CDR1 is MNHEY and CDR2 is SVGEGT. J lost 3 bases, V lost 5 bases, and 10 bases had no gene match. In nucleotides, the CDR3 is TGTGCCAGCAGTCCCCATCCGGGACAGTTCTACGAGCAGTACTTC. Protein: CASSPHPGQFYEQYF.

This clonotype was seen a handful of times. The chain has TRBV5-1 and TRBJ2-7; D gene uncertain. The CDR3 has 15 residues. From germline, CDR1 is SGHRS and CDR2 YFSETQ. The germline V and J ends were trimmed by 0 bases and 0 bases, with 10 bases remaining between them. The CDR3 region has the DNA TGCGCCAGCAGCTTGGATGCTGGGTCCTCCTACGAGCAGTACTTC. This sequence encodes CASSLDAGSSYEQYF.

V usage is TRBV3-1 and J usage is TRBJ2-3; the D gene is possibly TRBD2 (5 bases). V was cut by 1 base and J by 5 bases, with 10 bases left in between. Germline lookup yields CDR1 LGHDT and CDR2 YNNKEL (reference sequence). The CDR3 sequence is 14 residues long. CDR3 amino acids: CASSQVGRVDTQYF. CDR3 bases: TGTGCCAGCAGCCAAGTTGGGCGGGTAGATACGCAGTATTTT.

V usage is TRBV5-1 and J usage is TRBJ1-1; no reliable D call. The CDR3 contains 13 residues. Germline V lookup: CDR1 SGHRS, CDR2 YFSETQ. Trimming took 0 bases from V and 10 from J, leaving 13 bases between them. The chain's CDR3 is CASSLGELPGAFF. CDR3 DNA: TGCGCCAGCAGCTTGGGGGAACTCCCTGGAGCTTTCTTT.

There are a few counts of this clonotype. The V and J genes are TRBV21-1 and TRBJ2-5; the D call of TRBD1 is as the table states it, not checked on the DNA. The DNA end is a closer match to TRBJ2-7, so the J assignment may be wrong. TRBV21-1 is a recognized pseudogene. The CDR3 consists of 17 residues. CDR3 bases: TGTGCCAGCAGCGAAAAAGCCTGGAACAGGCCGTCCTACGAGCAGTACTTC. Amino acids: CASSEKAWNRPSYEQYF.

This clonotype showed up just a few times. This chain links TRBV5-1 with TRBJ2-2; maybe TRBD1 (8 bases). CDR1 is SGHRS, CDR2 YFSETQ, per germline. This CDR3 has 15 residues. V lost 6 bases and J lost 4, with 16 bases in between. CDR3 DNA sequence: TGCGCCAGCATCGGACAGGGAGGGAGCACCGGGGAGCTGTTTTTT. Its translation: CASIGQGGSTGELFF.

The gene calls are TRBV10-3 and TRBJ2-7, with D tentatively TRBD2 (5 bases). In germline, CDR1 is ENHRY, CDR2 SYGVKD. With 4 bases removed from V and 2 bases from J, the gap between germline ends came to 12 bases. This CDR3 comprises 14 residues. CDR3 amino acids: CAISVGVLPYEQYF. The DNA for the CDR3 is TGTGCCATCAGTGTCGGGGTGCTCCCCTACGAGCAGTACTTC.

In its sample, this clonotype was seen a few times. The V and J genes are TRBV29-1 and TRBJ1-5; TRBD1 is a possible D gene (5 bases). CDR1 is SQVTM and CDR2 is ANQGSEA in the germline V gene. V gave up 7 bases and J gave up 5 bases, with 15 bases separating them. This CDR3 comprises 13 residues. The CDR3 DNA sequence: TGCAGCGCCTCTCTTGGAGGGGATCAGCCCCAGCATTTT. As protein: CSASLGGDQPQHF.

In the case of this clonotype: A read error may account for a junction end that differs from germline. The CDR3 nucleotides read TGTGCCAGCACCCCCGGGACAGTTAACTATGACTACACCTTC. Amino acid sequence: CASTPGTVNYDYTF. V gene TRBV28 combines with J gene TRBJ1-2; TRBD1 matches 7 bases. Germline V gene sequence: CDR1 MDHEN, CDR2 SYDVKM. The CDR3 length is 14 residues.

The chain recombines TRBV7-6 with TRBJ2-3; D is possibly TRBD2 (6 bases). Trimming took off 2 bases at V and 2 bases at J, with 20 bases between the two ends. The germline gives CDR1 SGHVS, CDR2 FNYEAQ. CDR3 length equals 18 residues. The CDR3 region is CASSLWGGGEAFTDTQYF. CDR3 DNA: TGTGCCAGCAGCTTATGGGGAGGCGGGGAGGCCTTCACAGATACGCAGTATTTT.

CDR3 in DNA: TGTGCCAGCAGTTTGGCCAGGGGATACGAGCAGTACTTC. This codes for CASSLARGYEQYF. The chain recombines TRBV12-3 or TRBV12-4 with TRBJ2-7; a weak D match, TRBD1 (6 bases). The V end was cut by 3 bases, the J end by 4 bases, with 10 bases between. This CDR3 contains 13 residues.

This chain connects TRBV20-1 to TRBJ2-1; 11 bases fit TRBD2. With V trimmed by 0 bases and J by 4 bases, 8 bases remained unmatched. From germline, CDR1 is DFQATT and CDR2 SNEGSKA (reference sequence). The CDR3 is made up of 17 amino acids. The CDR3 nucleotides read TGCAGTGCTAGAGATTGGACTAGCGGGCTCCTTTACAATGAGCAGTTCTTC. Protein sequence: CSARDWTSGLLYNEQFF.

CDR3: CASSIQGASYEQYF. The CDR3 DNA sequence: TGTGCCAGCAGCATACAGGGGGCCTCCTACGAGCAGTACTTC. The chain couples TRBV7-9 to TRBJ2-7, with 9 nucleotides matching TRBD1. CDR1 and CDR2 from the germline V gene are SEHNR and FQNEAQ (reference sequence). The CDR3 has 14 residues. The V segment lost 5 bases and the J segment 0 bases; nucleotides outside the gene matches: 2. Combining the CDR3 with reference TRBV7-9 and TRBJ2-7 gives the whole variable domain DTGVSQNPRHKITKRGQNVTFRCDPISEHNRLYWYRQTLGQGPEFLTYFQNEAQLEKSRLLSDRFSAERPKGSFSTLEIQRTEQGDSAMYLCASSIQGASYEQYFGPGTRLTVT.

The table lists this clonotype with a few counts. The rearrangement links TRBV6-6 to TRBJ2-7, with 7 nucleotides matching TRBD1. CDR1 is MNHNY, CDR2 SVGAGI, per germline (reference sequence). Trimming at V came to 6 bases and at J to 2 bases, leaving 4 bases not matched to a gene. The CDR3 is 13 amino acids. The CDR3 DNA reads as TGTGCCAGCAGGGGGACAGCCGCCTACGAGCAGTACTTC. This codes for CASRGTAAYEQYF.

This clonotype was detected a few times. The chain employs TRBV7-9 and TRBJ2-1, with D hard to call. CDR1 SEHNR and CDR2 FQNEAQ come from the germline V gene (reference sequence). The CDR3 spans 14 residues. V was shortened by 1 base and J by 8 bases, with 12 bases between the two germline ends. The CDR3 protein is CASSLGRGGDEQFF. CDR3 DNA sequence: TGTGCCAGCAGCTTAGGTCGCGGCGGTGATGAGCAGTTCTTC.

This clonotype was picked up a small number of times. The chain is built from TRBV20-1 and TRBJ1-2, with D perhaps matching TRBD1 (6 bases). Trimming took off 6 bases at V and 8 bases at J, with 13 bases between the two ends. The germline V gene has CDR1 DFQATT and CDR2 SNEGSKA (reference sequence). This CDR3 comprises 11 residues. CDR3 DNA: TGCAGTGCAAACAGGGTTAGGGGCTACACCTTC. It specifies CSANRVRGYTF.

The chain employs TRBV28 and TRBJ1-5; 7 bases align to TRBD1. Germline lookup yields CDR1 MDHEN and CDR2 SYDVKM. V gave up 6 bases and J gave up 6 bases; unmatched junction bases: 2. This CDR3 is built from 12 residues. The CDR3 DNA sequence: TGTGCCAGCAGAACAGGGGTTCAGCCCCAGCATTTT. Its protein product is CASRTGVQPQHF.

A note on this clonotype: This is likely a read error, given that the CDR3 carries no conserved phenylalanine or tryptophan at its end. The CDR3 nucleotides are TGTGCCAGCAGCTTAACAAACCTGGGTATCGATGAGCAGTTCTTA. Translation: CASSLTNLGIDEQFL. V is TRBV7-2 and J is TRBJ2-1; D is unclear. This CDR3 comprises 15 residues. Trimming took 2 bases from V and 8 from J, leaving 16 bases between them. Germline V gene sequence: CDR1 SGHTA, CDR2 FQGNSA.

The rearrangement uses TRBV4-3 and TRBJ2-7, with a tentative D call TRBD2 (5 bases). The germline V gene has CDR1 LGHNA and CDR2 YSLEER. The length of the CDR3 is 15 residues. The V gene lost 3 bases and the J gene lost 2 bases, with 14 bases spanning the gap. The CDR3 sequence is CASSQDWGITYEQYF. The CDR3 DNA reads TGCGCCAGCAGCCAGGACTGGGGAATAACCTACGAGCAGTACTTC.

This clonotype was seen ten or more times. This chain connects TRBV3-1 to TRBJ1-2; weak D call: TRBD1 (5 bases). Trimming took off 5 bases at V and 8 bases at J, with 12 bases between the two ends. The CDR3 contains 12 residues. The germline V gene has CDR1 LGHDT and CDR2 YNNKEL (reference sequence). CDR3 in amino acids: CASSSGNGGYTF. For the CDR3, the DNA is TGTGCCAGCAGCTCAGGGAACGGGGGCTACACCTTC.

In its sample, this clonotype was seen a few times. The chain carries TRBV13 and TRBJ2-3; no definite D call. Germline CDR1 PRHDT, CDR2 FYEKMQ (reference sequence). The germline V and J ends were trimmed by 5 bases and 3 bases, with 9 bases remaining between them. The CDR3 length is 13 residues. In DNA, the CDR3 is TGTGCCAGCAGCACCGGACGGACAGATACGCAGTATTTT. Protein: CASSTGRTDTQYF.

The chain employs TRBV29-1 and TRBJ2-7, with TRBD2 matching over 9 bases. Trimming took 6 bases from V and 0 from J; bases not matched to a gene: 3. Germline loops: CDR1 SQVTM, CDR2 ANQGSEA. The CDR3 totals 13 residues. CDR3 DNA sequence: TGCAGCGTCCTAGCGGGGAGCTCCTACGAGCAGTACTTC. Protein product: CSVLAGSSYEQYF.